A selection of T cell receptor beta chains follows, all from one sample in a study of T cell responses to AZD1222 COVID-19 vaccine. Sequencing used immunoSEQ multiplex PCR; TCRdb keeps in-frame clones, though not all of them. The sample includes 95,000 to 150,000 clones, 91% of them seen just once. The material sequenced was peripheral blood, taken on day 0 of AZD1222 vaccination. The receptors originated from an adult in good health. Both conserved end residues are part of each CDR3. Fields, in order: J gene, V gene, clone size, D gene, CDR3 protein, CDR3 DNA. The D gene is left open where the match is weak. Expanded clones are given a class, and other clones once, few, many or no size at all.

TRBJ1-1,TRBV27,once,.,CASSLSKAGLGTEAFF,TGTGCCAGCAGTTTATCGAAGGCAGGGCTAGGCACTGAAGCTTTCTTT
TRBJ1-1,TRBV12-5,.,.,CASQRIEVAAEAFF,TGTGCTAGTCAGAGGATCGAGGTGGCAGCTGAAGCTTTCTTT
TRBJ1-1,TRBV18,.,.,CASSSGAPEAFF,TGTGCCAGCTCCTCGGGTGCACCTGAAGCTTTCTTT
TRBJ1-4,TRBV15,.,.,CATSRGGGATNEKLFF,TGTGCCACCAGCAGGGGTGGGGGGGCAACTAATGAAAAACTGTTTTTT
TRBJ2-3,TRBV2,.,.,CASSEDSTDTQYF,TGTGCCAGCAGTGAGGACAGCACAGATACGCAGTATTTT
TRBJ2-7,TRBV7-3,.,.,CASSLEVWGWQYF,TGTGCCAGCAGCTTAGAGGTTTGGGGGTGGCAGTACTTC
TRBJ2-5,TRBV20-1,.,.,CSASRDPGETQYF,TGCAGTGCTAGTCGAGACCCGGGAGAGACCCAGTACTTC
TRBJ1-2,TRBV7-8,.,.,CASSLAHRNYGYTF,TGTGCCAGCAGCTTAGCGCACAGGAACTATGGCTACACCTTC
TRBJ2-1,TRBV24-1,.,.,CATADSSYNEQFF,TGTGCCACCGCCGACAGCTCCTACAATGAGCAGTTCTTC
TRBJ2-7,TRBV9,.,TRBD2,CASSPRDSGAYEQYF,TGTGCCAGCAGCCCCCGAGATAGCGGGGCCTACGAGCAGTACTTC
TRBJ1-2,TRBV9,.,.,CASARANYGYTF,TGTGCCAGCGCAAGAGCTAACTATGGCTACACCTTC
TRBJ2-3,TRBV10-1,.,.,CASSETSQGRDTQYF,TGCGCCAGCAGTGAAACCAGCCAGGGAAGAGATACGCAGTATTTT
TRBJ2-7,TRBV28,.,TRBD1,CASSSPGQGAGEQYF,TGTGCCAGCAGTTCACCGGGACAGGGGGCTGGGGAGCAGTACTTC
TRBJ1-2,TRBV19,.,.,CASSRTGDYGYTF,TGTGCCAGTAGTAGAACAGGCGACTATGGCTACACCTTC
TRBJ1-4,TRBV12-5,.,.,CASGLVRGRPNEKLFF,TGTGCTAGTGGTTTGGTACGGGGAAGACCAAATGAAAAACTGTTTTTT
TRBJ2-1,TRBV3-1/TRBV3-2,.,TRBD1,CASSQPDRVNEQFF,TGTGCCAGCAGCCAACCGGACAGGGTCAATGAGCAGTTCTTC
TRBJ2-5,TRBV5-1,.,.,CASSLGRAGETQYF,TGCGCCAGCAGCTTGGGGAGGGCAGGGGAGACCCAGTACTTC